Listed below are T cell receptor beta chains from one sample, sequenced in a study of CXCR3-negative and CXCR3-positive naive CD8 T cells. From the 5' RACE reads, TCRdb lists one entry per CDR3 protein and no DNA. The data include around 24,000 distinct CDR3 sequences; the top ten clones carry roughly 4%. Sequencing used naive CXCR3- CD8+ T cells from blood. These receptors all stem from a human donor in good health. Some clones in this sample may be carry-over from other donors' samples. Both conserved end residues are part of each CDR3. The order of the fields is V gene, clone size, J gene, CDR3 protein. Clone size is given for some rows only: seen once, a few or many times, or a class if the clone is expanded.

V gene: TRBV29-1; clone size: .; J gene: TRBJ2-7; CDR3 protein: CSVVRTGGEQYF
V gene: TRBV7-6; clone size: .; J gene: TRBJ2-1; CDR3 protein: CASSEVAGGSYNEQFF
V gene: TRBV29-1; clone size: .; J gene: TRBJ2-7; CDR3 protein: CSVTGPAEQYF
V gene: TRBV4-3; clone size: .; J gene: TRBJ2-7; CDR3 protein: CASSQGTVGYEQYF
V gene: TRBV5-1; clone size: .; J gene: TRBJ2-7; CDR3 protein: CASSLDQDGLYEQYF
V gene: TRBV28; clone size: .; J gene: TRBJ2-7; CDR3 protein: CASSSYVGTQGSYEQYF
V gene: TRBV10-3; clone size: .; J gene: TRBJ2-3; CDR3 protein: CAISEVLGFNTQYF
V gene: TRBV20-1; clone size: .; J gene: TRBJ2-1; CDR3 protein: CSGLAVNSYNEQFF
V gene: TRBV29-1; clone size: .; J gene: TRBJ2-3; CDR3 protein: CSVDGLAGESTDTQYF
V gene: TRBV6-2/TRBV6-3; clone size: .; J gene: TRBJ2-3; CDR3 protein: CASSYGPRTSGTFTDTQYF
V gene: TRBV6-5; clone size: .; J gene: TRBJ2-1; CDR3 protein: CASSYQDRGNEQFF
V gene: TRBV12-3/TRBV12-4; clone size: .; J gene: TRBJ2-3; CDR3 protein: CASSLRGSGTDTQYF
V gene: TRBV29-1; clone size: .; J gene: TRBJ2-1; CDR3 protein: CSVEDTGALYDEQFF
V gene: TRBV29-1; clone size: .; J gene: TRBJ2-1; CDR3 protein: CSAWGLAGDDEQFF
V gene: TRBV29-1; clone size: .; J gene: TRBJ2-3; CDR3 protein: CSGGQGEIYTDTQYF
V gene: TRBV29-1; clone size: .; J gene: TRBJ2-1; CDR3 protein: CTFRRGDYNEQFF
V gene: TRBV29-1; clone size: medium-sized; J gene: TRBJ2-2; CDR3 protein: CSGRTENTGELFF